A selection of T cell receptor beta chains follows, all from one sample in a study of vaccination effects on CD4 cells after COVID-19. Sequenced by immunoSEQ multiplex PCR; TCRdb stores in-frame clones only, minus some. Seen here are 60,000 to 75,000 clones, around 72% observed once, and the top ten hold more than 5%. The antigens these receptors bind are not known. The specimen comprised CD4+ T cells from PBMCs cultured with HIV peptides, sampled before COVID-19 vaccination. The receptors derive from a human donor who had a prior SARS-CoV-2 infection. Each CDR3 is given without its conserved first and last residue.

V gene: TRBV20-1
CDR3 protein: SARDRSGYT

V gene: TRBV24-1
CDR3 protein: ATSDWKPGTRDLDTQY

V gene: TRBV18
CDR3 protein: ASSPGIQTYEQY

V gene: TRBV19
CDR3 protein: ASSIRRDRGFGYT

V gene: TRBV6-5
CDR3 protein: ASGGENGLAQY

V gene: TRBV30
CDR3 protein: AHDRRGAYEQY

V gene: TRBV4-3
CDR3 protein: ASSQDLGVADTQY

V gene: TRBV4-3
CDR3 protein: ASSLGTSGSSWADTQY

V gene: TRBV5-4
CDR3 protein: ASSLGQQRDEQY

V gene: TRBV4-1
CDR3 protein: ASSQEARGFNSPLH

V gene: TRBV28
CDR3 protein: ASSDHSGTGREQY

V gene: TRBV3-1/TRBV3-2
CDR3 protein: ASSPASGTSGSILY

V gene: TRBV7-6
CDR3 protein: ASSSMGGFSGNTIY

V gene: TRBV5-1
CDR3 protein: ASSSPAGGRSDTQY

V gene: TRBV7-3
CDR3 protein: ASSMSGGDGYT

V gene: TRBV13
CDR3 protein: ASSLGWGETQY

V gene: TRBV30
CDR3 protein: AWSEGVAPVNEQF

V gene: TRBV4-3
CDR3 protein: ASSLQGGYEQY

V gene: TRBV5-4
CDR3 protein: ASSNRDTESYEQY

V gene: TRBV7-2
CDR3 protein: ASTYSTSGYNEQF

V gene: TRBV28
CDR3 protein: ASSFPPGLGGYT

V gene: TRBV4-2
CDR3 protein: ASSQLGELLYEQY

V gene: TRBV5-4
CDR3 protein: ASSGDVVGYT

V gene: TRBV7-2
CDR3 protein: ASSQSGMNTEAF

V gene: TRBV7-8
CDR3 protein: ASSLRLADNEQF

V gene: TRBV2
CDR3 protein: ATTAGQGNTEAF

V gene: TRBV6-5
CDR3 protein: ASSYASGGNEQF

V gene: TRBV5-1
CDR3 protein: ASRGDGDNYGYT

V gene: TRBV7-9
CDR3 protein: ASSLRGGHTQY

V gene: TRBV20-1
CDR3 protein: SASKGGQYNEQF

V gene: TRBV19
CDR3 protein: ASSMTSRRGDTQY

V gene: TRBV13
CDR3 protein: ASSLTTANLNTEAF

V gene: TRBV5-1
CDR3 protein: ASSLQQGPNTEAF

V gene: TRBV4-3
CDR3 protein: ASSQDIRETQY

V gene: TRBV5-6
CDR3 protein: ASSSRGRGAYEQY

V gene: TRBV5-6
CDR3 protein: ASSLGIATGLSYEQY

V gene: TRBV11-3
CDR3 protein: ASSSLNNEQF

V gene: TRBV4-2
CDR3 protein: ASSQETGKNTGELF

V gene: TRBV3-1/TRBV3-2
CDR3 protein: ASRTSQGAWDTEAF

V gene: TRBV7-6
CDR3 protein: ASSLSGYDQETQY

V gene: TRBV2
CDR3 protein: ASSESGRGNTEAF

V gene: TRBV3-1/TRBV3-2
CDR3 protein: ASSARDRGVQETQY

V gene: TRBV21-1
CDR3 protein: ASSTRTGRLVQY

V gene: TRBV4-3
CDR3 protein: ASSQELRTGELF

V gene: TRBV5-1
CDR3 protein: ASSLAVGVNTEAF

V gene: TRBV2
CDR3 protein: ATVSGRSHNEQF

V gene: TRBV19
CDR3 protein: ASSKGHMNTGELF

V gene: TRBV12-2
CDR3 protein: ASRLVLAGVYEQY

V gene: TRBV9
CDR3 protein: ASSVDPNTGELF

V gene: TRBV2
CDR3 protein: AGKTGLIYEQY

V gene: TRBV19
CDR3 protein: ASSWAGLNTEAF

V gene: TRBV6-5
CDR3 protein: ASSYRGLNQPQH

V gene: TRBV4-2
CDR3 protein: ASSPTSGGGSLETQY

V gene: TRBV6-4
CDR3 protein: ASKGPGDGYT

V gene: TRBV28
CDR3 protein: ASSFQLSQETQY

V gene: TRBV10-3
CDR3 protein: AISENQGPGNTIY

V gene: TRBV2
CDR3 protein: ASSRTGFTYEQY

V gene: TRBV18
CDR3 protein: ASSPGQGAIDTQY

V gene: TRBV19
CDR3 protein: ASSIRWDSYNEQF

V gene: TRBV30
CDR3 protein: ALEDSYNSPLH